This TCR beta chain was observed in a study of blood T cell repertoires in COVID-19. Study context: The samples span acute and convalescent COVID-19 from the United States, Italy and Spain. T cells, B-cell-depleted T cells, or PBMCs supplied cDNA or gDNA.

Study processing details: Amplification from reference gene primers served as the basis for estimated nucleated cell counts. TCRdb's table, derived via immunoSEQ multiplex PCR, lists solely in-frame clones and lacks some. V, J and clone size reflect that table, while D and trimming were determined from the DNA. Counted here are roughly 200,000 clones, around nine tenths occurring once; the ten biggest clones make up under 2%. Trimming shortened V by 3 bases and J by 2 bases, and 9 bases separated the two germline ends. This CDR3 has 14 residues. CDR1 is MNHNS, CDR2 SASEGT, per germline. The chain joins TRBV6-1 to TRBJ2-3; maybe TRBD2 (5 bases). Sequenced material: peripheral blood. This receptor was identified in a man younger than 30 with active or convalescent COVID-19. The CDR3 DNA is TGTGCCAGCAGTGATGGGAGACTCACAGATACGCAGTATTTT. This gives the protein CASSDGRLTDTQYF.